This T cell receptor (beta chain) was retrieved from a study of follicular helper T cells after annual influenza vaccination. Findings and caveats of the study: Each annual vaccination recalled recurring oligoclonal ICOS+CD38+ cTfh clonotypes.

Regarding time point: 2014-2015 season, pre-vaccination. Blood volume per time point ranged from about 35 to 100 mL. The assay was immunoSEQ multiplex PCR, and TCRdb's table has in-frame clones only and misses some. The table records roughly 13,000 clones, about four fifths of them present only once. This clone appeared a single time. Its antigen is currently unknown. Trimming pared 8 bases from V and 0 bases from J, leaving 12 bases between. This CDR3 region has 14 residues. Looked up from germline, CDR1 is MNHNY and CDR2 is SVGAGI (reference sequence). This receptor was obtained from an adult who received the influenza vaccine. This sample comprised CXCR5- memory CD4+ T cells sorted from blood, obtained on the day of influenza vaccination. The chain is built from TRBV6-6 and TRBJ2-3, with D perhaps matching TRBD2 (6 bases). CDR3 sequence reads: CASRLGTSTDTQYF. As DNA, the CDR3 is TGTGCCAGCCGACTCGGGACTAGCACAGATACGCAGTATTTT.